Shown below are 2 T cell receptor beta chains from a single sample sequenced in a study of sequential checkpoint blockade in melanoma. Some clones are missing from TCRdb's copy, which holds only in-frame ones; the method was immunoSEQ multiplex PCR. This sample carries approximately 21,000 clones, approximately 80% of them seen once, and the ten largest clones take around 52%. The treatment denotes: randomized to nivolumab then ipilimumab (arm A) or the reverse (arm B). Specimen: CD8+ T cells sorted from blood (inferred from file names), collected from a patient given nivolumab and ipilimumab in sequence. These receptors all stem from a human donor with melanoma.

The CDR3 loop is CASSTRLADTGELFF. The CDR3 DNA sequence: TGTGCCAGCAGCACCCGACTAGCGGACACCGGGGAGCTGTTTTTT. The chain links TRBV13 to TRBJ2-2; 9 nucleotides agree with TRBD2. The length of the CDR3 is 15 residues. The V gene's germline CDR1 is PRHDT and CDR2 FYEKMQ (reference sequence). J gave up 3 bases and V 5 bases, and 4 bases lay outside the gene matches. The full variable domain, rest sourced from reference TRBV13 and TRBJ2-2, is AAGVIQSPRHLIKEKRETATLKCYPIPRHDTVYWYQQGPGQDPQFLISFYEKMQSDKGSIPDRFSAQQFSDYHSELNMSSLELGDSALYFCASSTRLADTGELFFGEGSRLTVL.

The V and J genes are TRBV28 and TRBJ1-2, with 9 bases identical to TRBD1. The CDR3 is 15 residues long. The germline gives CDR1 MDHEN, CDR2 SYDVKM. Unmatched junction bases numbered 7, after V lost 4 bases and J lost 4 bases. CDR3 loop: CASSWTGARSYGYTF. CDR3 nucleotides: TGTGCCAGCAGTTGGACAGGGGCGAGAAGCTATGGCTACACCTTC.